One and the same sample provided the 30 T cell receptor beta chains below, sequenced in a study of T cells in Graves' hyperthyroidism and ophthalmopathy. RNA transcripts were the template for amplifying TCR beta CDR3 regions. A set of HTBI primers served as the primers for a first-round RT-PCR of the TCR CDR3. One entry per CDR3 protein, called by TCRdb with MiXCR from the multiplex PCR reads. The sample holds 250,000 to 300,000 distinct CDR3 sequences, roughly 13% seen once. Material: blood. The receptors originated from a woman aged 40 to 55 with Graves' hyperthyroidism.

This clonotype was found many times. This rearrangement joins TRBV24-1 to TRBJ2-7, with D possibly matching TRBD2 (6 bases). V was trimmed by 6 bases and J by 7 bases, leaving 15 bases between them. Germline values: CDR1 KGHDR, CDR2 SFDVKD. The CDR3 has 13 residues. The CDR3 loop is CATSRTGLEEQYF. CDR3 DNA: TGTGCCACCAGTAGGACGGGACTGGAGGAGCAGTACTTC.

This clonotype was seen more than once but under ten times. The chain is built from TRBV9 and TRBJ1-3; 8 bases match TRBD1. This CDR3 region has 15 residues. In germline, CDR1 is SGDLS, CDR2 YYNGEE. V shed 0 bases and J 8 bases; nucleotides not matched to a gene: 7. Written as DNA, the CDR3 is TGTGCCAGCAGCGTAGGGGTGGACAGGGTGCACACCATATATTTT. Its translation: CASSVGVDRVHTIYF.

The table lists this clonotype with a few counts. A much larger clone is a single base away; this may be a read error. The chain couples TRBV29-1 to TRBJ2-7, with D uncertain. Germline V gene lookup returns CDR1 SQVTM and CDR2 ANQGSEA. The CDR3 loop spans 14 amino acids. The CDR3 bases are TGCGGCGTTTTAAGAGAGGACCAGGACTACGAGCAGTACTTC. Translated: CGVLREDQDYEQYF.

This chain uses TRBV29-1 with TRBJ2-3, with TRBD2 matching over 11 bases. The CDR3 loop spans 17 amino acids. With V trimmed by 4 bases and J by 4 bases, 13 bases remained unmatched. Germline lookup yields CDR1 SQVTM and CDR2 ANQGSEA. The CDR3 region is CSVAYLAGGLRADTQYF. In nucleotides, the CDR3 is TGCAGCGTTGCTTATCTAGCGGGAGGACTTCGCGCAGATACGCAGTATTTT.

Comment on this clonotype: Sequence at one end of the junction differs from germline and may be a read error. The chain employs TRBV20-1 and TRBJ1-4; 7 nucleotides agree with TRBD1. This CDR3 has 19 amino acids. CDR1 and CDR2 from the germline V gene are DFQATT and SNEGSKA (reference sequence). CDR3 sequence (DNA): TGCAGTACTAGAGTTCCTTCGGGACAGCGGCTTCTCCGTAATGAAAAACTGTTTTTT. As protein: CSTRVPSGQRLLRNEKLFF.

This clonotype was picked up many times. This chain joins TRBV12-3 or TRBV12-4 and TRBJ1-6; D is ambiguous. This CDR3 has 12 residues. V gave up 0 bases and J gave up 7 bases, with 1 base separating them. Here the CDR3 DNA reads TGTGCCAGCAGTTTAGCCAATTCACCCCTCCACTTT. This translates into CASSLANSPLHF.

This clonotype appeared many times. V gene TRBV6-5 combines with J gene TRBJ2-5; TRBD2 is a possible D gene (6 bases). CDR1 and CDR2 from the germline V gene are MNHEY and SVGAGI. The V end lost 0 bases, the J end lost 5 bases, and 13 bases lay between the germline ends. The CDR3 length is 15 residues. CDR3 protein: CASSYSSDGGETQYF. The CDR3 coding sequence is TGTGCCAGCAGTTACTCGTCCGACGGAGGGGAGACCCAGTACTTC.

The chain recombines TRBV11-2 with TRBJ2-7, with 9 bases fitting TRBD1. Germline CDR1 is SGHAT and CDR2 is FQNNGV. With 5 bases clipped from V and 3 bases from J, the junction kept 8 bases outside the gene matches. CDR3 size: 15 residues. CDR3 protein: CASSRTTGGGYEQYF. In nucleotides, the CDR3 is TGTGCCAGCAGCCGCACGACAGGGGGAGGCTACGAGCAGTACTTC.

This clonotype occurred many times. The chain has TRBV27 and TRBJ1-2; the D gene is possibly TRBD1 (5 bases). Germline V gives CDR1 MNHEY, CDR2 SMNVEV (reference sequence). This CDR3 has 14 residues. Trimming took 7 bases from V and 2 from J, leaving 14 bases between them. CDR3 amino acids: CASTKLGGNYGYTF. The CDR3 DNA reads TGTGCCAGCACAAAACTCGGGGGGAACTATGGCTACACCTTC.

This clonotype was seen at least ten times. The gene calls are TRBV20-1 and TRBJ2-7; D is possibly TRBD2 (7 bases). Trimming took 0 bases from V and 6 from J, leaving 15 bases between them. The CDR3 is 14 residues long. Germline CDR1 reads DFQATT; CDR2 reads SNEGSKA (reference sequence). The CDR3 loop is CSARDRGGPLEQYF. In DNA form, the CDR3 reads TGCAGTGCTAGAGATAGGGGGGGACCCCTCGAGCAGTACTTC.

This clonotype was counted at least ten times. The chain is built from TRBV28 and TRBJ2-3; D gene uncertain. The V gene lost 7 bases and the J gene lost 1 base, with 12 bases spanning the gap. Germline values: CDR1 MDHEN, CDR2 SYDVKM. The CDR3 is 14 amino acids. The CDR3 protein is CASTRLRGTDTQYF. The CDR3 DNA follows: TGTGCCAGCACTAGACTCCGAGGCACAGATACGCAGTATTTT.

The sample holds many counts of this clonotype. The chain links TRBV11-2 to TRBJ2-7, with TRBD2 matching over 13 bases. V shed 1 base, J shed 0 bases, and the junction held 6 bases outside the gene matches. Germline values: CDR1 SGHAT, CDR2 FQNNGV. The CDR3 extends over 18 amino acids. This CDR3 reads CASSLGLAGGRRSYEQYF. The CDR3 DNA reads TGTGCCAGCAGCTTAGGACTAGCGGGAGGTCGCCGCTCCTACGAGCAGTACTTC.

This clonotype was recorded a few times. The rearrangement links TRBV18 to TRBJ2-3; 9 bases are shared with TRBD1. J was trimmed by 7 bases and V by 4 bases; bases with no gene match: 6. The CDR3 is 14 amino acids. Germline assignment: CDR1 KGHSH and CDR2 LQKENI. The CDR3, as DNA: TGTGCCAGCTCACAGGGGACAGGGTCGAATACGCAGTATTTT. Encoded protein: CASSQGTGSNTQYF.

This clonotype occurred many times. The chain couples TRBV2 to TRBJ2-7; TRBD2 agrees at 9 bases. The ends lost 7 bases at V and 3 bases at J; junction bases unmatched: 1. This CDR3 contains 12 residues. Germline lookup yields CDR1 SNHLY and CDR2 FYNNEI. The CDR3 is CASTLAGYEQYF. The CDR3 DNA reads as TGTGCCAGCACACTAGCGGGCTACGAGCAGTACTTC.

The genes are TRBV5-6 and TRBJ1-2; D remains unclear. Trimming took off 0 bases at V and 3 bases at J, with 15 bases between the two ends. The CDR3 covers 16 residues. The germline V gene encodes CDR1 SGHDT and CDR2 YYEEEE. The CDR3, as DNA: TGTGCCAGCAGCTTGGCCGAGGCGGGTGGATACTATGGCTACACCTTC. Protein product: CASSLAEAGGYYGYTF.

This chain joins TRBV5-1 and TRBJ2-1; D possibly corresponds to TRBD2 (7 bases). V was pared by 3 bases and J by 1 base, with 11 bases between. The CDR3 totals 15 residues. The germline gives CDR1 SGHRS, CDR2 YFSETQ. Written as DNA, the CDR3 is TGCGCCAGCAGCTCCGGGGGGCAGTCCTACAATGAGCAGTTCTTC. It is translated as CASSSGGQSYNEQFF.

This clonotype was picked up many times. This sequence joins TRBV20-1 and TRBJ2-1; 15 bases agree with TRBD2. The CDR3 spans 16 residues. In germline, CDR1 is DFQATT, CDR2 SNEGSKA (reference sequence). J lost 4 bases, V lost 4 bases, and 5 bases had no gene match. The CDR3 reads CSAMGLAGGGYNEQFF. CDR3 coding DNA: TGCAGTGCTATGGGACTAGCGGGAGGAGGGTACAATGAGCAGTTCTTC.

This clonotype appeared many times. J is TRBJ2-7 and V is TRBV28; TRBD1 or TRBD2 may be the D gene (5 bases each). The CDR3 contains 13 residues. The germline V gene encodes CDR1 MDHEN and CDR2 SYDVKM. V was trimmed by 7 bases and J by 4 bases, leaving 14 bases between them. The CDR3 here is CASTRGVPYEQYF. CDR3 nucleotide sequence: TGTGCCAGCACTAGGGGAGTTCCTTACGAGCAGTACTTC.

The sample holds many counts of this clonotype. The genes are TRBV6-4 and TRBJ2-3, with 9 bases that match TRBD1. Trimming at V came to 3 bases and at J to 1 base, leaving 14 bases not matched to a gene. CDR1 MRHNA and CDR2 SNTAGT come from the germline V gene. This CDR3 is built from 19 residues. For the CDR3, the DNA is TGTGCCAGCAGTGATTCACCCCCGGGACAGGGAATCGGCACAGATACGCAGTATTTT. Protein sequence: CASSDSPPGQGIGTDTQYF.

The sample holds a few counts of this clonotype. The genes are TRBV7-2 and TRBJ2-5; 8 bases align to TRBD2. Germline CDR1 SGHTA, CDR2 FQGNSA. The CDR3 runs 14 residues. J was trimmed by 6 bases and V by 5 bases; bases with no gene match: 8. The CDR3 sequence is CASSPGGGQKTQYF. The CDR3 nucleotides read TGTGCCAGCAGCCCCGGGGGGGGGCAAAAGACCCAGTACTTC.

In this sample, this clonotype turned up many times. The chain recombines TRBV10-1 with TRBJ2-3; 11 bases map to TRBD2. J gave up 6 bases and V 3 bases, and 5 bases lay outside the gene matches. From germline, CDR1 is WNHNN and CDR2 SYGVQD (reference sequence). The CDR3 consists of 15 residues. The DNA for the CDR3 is TGCGCCAGCAGTGATGGGGGACTAGCGGCCGATACGCAGTATTTT. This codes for CASSDGGLAADTQYF.

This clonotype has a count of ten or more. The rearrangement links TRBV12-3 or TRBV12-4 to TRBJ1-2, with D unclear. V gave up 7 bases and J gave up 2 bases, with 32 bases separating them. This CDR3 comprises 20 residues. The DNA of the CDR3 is TGTGCCAGCATCGAACATGTCCCACGGGGTCCGGGTCCCGAAAACTATGGCTACACCTTC. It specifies CASIEHVPRGPGPENYGYTF.

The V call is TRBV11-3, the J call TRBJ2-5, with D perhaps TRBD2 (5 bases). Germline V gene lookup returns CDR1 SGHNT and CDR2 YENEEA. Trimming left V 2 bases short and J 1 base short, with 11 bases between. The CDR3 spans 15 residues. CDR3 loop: CASSLSSGSQETQYF. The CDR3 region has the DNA TGTGCCAGCAGCTTATCCTCGGGAAGCCAAGAGACCCAGTACTTC.

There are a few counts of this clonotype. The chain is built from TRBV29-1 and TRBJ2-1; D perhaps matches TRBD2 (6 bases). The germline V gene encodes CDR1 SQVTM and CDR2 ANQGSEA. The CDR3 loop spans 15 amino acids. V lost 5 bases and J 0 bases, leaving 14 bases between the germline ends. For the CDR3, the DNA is TGCAGCGTTCAGTCCGGGACTGGCTCCTACAATGAGCAGTTCTTC. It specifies CSVQSGTGSYNEQFF.

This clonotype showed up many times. CDR3 protein: CASSPPVQETNEKLFF. The DNA of the CDR3 is TGTGCCAGCAGCCCTCCGGTACAAGAAACTAATGAAAAACTGTTTTTT. This chain connects TRBV7-9 to TRBJ1-4; D remains ambiguous. This CDR3 has 16 amino acids. Per germline, CDR1 SEHNR and CDR2 FQNEAQ (reference sequence). Trimming left V 5 bases short and J 1 base short, with 14 bases between.

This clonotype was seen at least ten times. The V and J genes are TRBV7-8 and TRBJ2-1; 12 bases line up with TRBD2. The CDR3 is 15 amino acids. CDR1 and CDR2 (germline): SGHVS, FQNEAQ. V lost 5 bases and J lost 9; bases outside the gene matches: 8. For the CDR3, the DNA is TGTGCCAGCAGCCCCAGACTAGCGGGAGAGTCTGAGCAGTTCTTC. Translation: CASSPRLAGESEQFF.

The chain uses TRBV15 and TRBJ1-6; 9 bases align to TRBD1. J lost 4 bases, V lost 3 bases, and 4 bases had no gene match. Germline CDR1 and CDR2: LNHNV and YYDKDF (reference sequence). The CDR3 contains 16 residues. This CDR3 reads CATSRGQGGYNSPLHF. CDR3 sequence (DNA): TGTGCCACCAGCAGGGGACAGGGCGGTTATAATTCACCCCTCCACTTT.

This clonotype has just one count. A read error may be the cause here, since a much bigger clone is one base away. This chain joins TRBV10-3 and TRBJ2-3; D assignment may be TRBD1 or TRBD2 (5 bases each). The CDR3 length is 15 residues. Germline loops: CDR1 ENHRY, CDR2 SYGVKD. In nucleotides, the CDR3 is TGTGCCATCAGTGACCCCGTGGGGAGCACAGGTACGCAGTATTTT. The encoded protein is CAISDPVGSTGTQYF.

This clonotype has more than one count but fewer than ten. The CDR3 bases are TGCAGTGCTAGAGTCCAGGGCCCCAGGTCACCCCTCCACTTT. Its protein is CSARVQGPRSPLHF. The chain has TRBV20-1 and TRBJ1-6, with TRBD1 as a possible D gene (5 bases). V was clipped by 1 base and J by 10 bases, with 14 bases between them. Germline lookup yields CDR1 DFQATT and CDR2 SNEGSKA (reference sequence). The CDR3 is 14 residues long.

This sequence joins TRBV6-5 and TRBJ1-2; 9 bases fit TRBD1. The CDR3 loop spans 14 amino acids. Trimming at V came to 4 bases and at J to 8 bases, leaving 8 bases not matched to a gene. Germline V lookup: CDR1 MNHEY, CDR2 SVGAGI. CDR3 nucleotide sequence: TGTGCCAGCAGTTCAAAGGACAGGGGCCTCGGCTACACCTTC. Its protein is CASSSKDRGLGYTF.